This entry features one T cell receptor beta chain sequence. Its antigen is not identified. Other DNA sequences in the same sample also yield this CDR3. Template for every sorted-subset replicate PCR totaled approximately 0.2 ug DNA, 25,000 to 35,000 T cell genomes. The table came from immunoSEQ multiplex PCR; TCRdb's copy has only in-frame clones and leaves some out. This repertoire shows 2 million to 3 million clones, 93% found once; its top ten account for approximately 0.36%. V dropped 2 bases and J dropped 3; count of bases not matched to a gene: 1. In germline, CDR1 is MNHNY, CDR2 SVGAGI (reference sequence). The CDR3 length is 16 residues. The data were taken from a study of shared clonotypes between healthy human individuals. Study details: CD8 memory received one plate per donor, CD8 naive two, CD4 memory three and CD4 naive three.

Study-level points and caveats: Relative to their counterparts shared across all four donors, non-shared clonotypes exhibited diminished generation probabilities. On the whole, naive subsets had larger estimated richness than memory subsets had.

The chain employs TRBV6-6 and TRBJ2-1, with TRBD2 identical over 13 bases. The source of this sequence is a man younger than 35 in good health. Some clones in this sample may be carry-over from other donors' samples. The sequencing sample was made of naive CD4+ T cells from PBMCs. The subset was: CD45RA+ positively selected. In DNA, the CDR3 is TGTGCCAGCAGTTACCGGACTAGCGGGAGCTACAATGAGCAGTTCTTC. Protein product: CASSYRTSGSYNEQFF.